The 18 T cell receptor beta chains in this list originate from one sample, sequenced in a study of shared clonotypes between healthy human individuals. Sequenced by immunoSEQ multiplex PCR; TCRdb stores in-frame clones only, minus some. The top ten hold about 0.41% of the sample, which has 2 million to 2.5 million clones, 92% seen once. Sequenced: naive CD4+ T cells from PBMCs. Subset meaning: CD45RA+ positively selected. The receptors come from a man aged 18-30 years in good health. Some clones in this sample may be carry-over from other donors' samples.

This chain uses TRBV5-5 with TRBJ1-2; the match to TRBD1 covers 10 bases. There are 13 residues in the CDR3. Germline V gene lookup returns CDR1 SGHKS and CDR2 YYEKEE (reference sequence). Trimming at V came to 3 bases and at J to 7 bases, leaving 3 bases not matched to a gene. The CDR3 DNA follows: TGTGCCAGCAGCTCGACAGGGGGCTTTGGCTACACCTTC. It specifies CASSSTGGFGYTF.

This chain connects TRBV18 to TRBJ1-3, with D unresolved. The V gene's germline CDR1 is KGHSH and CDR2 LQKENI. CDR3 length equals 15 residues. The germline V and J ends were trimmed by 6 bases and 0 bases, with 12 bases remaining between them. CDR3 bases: TGTGCCAGCTCGCCGGACTGGAACTCTGGAAACACCATATATTTT. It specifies CASSPDWNSGNTIYF.

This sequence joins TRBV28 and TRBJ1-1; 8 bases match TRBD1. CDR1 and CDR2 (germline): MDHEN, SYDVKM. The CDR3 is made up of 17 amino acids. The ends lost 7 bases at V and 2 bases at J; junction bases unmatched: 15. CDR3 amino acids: CASTSRGRGQGNTEAFF. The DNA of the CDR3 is TGTGCCAGCACCTCGCGGGGCAGGGGGCAAGGAAACACTGAAGCTTTCTTT.

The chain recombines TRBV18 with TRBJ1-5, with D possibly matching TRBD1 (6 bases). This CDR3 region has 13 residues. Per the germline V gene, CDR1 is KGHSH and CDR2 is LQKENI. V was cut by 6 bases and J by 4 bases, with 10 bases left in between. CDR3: CASSEGGNQPQHF. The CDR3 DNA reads TGTGCCAGCTCGGAAGGGGGTAATCAGCCCCAGCATTTT.

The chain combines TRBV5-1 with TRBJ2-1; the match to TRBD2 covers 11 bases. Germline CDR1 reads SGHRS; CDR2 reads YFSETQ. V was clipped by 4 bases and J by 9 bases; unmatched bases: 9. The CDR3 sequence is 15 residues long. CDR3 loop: CASSPEPSGGIEQFF. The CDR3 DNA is TGCGCCAGCAGCCCGGAGCCTAGCGGGGGGATTGAGCAGTTCTTC.

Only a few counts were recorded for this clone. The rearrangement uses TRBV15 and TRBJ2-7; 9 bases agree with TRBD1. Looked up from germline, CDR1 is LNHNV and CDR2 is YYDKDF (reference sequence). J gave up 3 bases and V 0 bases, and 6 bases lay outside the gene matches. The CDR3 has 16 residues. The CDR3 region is CATSRDWGTGNYEQYF. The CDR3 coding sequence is TGTGCCACCAGCAGAGATTGGGGGACAGGGAACTACGAGCAGTACTTC.

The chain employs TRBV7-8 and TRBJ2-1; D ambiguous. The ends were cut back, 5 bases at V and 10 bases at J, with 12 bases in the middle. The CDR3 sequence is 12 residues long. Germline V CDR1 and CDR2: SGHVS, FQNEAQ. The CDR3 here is CASSLPLKEQFF. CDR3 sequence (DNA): TGTGCCAGCAGCCTCCCCTTAAAGGAGCAGTTCTTC.

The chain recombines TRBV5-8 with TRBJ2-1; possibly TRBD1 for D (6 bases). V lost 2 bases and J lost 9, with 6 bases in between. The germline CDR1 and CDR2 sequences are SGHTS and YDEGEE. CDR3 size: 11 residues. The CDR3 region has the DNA TGTGCCAGCAGCTTCAGGGGTGAGCAGTTCTTC. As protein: CASSFRGEQFF.

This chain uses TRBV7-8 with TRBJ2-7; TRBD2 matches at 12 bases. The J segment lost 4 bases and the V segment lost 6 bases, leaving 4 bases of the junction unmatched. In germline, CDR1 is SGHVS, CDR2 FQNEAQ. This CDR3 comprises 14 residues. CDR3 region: CASSYTSGGYEQYF. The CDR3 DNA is TGTGCCAGCAGTTATACTAGCGGGGGGTACGAGCAGTACTTC.

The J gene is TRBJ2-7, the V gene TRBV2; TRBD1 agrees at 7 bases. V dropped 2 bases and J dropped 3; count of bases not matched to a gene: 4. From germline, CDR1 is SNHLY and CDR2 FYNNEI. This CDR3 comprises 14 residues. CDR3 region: CASSEQGERYEQYF. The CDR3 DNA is TGTGCCAGCAGTGAACAGGGGGAACGCTACGAGCAGTACTTC.

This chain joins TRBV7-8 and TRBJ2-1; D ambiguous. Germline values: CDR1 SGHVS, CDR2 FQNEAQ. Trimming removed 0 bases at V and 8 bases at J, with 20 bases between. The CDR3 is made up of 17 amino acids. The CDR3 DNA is TGTGCCAGCAGCTTAGCGCGGAGTAGCCCTTTACGCGATGAGCAGTTCTTC. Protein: CASSLARSSPLRDEQFF.

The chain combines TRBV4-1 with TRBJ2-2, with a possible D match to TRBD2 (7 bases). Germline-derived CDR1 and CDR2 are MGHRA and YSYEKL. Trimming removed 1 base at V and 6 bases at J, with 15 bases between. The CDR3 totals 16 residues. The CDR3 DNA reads TGCGCCAGCAGCCAAGGTCGACAGGCGGGGGCCGGGGAGCTGTTTTTT. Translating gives CASSQGRQAGAGELFF.

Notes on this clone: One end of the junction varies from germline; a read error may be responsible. CDR3 coding DNA: TGTGCCAGCAGTTACTCGGGCGAGCAGTACTTC. Protein product: CASSYSGEQYF. The J gene is TRBJ2-7, the V gene TRBV10-3, with no clear D. The CDR3 has 11 residues. Germline CDR1 is ENHRY and CDR2 is SYGVKD.

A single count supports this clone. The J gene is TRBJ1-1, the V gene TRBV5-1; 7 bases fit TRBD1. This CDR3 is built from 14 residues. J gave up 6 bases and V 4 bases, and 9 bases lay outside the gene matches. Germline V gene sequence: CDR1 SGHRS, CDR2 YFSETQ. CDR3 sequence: CASSDPGRGAEAFF. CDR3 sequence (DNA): TGCGCCAGCAGCGATCCGGGCAGGGGGGCTGAAGCTTTCTTT.

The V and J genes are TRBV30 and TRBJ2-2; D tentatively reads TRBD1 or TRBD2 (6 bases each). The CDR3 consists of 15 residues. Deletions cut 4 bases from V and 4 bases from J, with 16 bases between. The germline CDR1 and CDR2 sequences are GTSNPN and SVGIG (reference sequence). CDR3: CAWKPGGVGTGELFF. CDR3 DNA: TGTGCCTGGAAGCCCGGGGGCGTTGGCACCGGGGAGCTGTTTTTT.

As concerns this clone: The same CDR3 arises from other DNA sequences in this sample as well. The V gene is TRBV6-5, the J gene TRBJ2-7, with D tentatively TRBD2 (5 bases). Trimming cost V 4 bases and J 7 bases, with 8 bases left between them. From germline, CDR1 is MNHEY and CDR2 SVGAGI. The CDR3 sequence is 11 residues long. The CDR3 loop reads CASSSGLEQYF. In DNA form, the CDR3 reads TGTGCCAGCAGTTCGGGGTTAGAGCAGTACTTC.

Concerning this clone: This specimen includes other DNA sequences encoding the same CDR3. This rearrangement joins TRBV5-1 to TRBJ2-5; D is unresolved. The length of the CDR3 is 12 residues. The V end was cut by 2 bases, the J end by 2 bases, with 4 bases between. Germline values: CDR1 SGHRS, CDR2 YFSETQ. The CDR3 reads CASSLEQETQYF. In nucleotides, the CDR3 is TGCGCCAGCAGCTTAGAGCAAGAGACCCAGTACTTC.

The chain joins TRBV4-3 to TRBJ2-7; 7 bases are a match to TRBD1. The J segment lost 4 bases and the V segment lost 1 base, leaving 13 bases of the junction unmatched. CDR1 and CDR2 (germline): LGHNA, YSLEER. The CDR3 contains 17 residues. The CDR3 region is CASSQVHTGAFGYEQYF. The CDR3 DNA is TGCGCCAGCAGCCAAGTCCACACAGGGGCGTTCGGATACGAGCAGTACTTC.